Sequencing of this TCR beta chain was carried out in a study of post-analysis software for immune sequencing data. Study observations and caveats: About five TRBV segments occurring more often in patients than controls included TRBV5-6, TRBV5-1 and TRBV20-1. Normalized Chao1 diversity was significantly lower in multiple sclerosis patients than in controls.

This CDR3 comprises 16 residues. After removal of 4 bases from V and 2 bases from J, the junction contained 8 bases not matched to a gene. The V gene's germline CDR1 is MNHNY and CDR2 SVGAGI (reference sequence). Built from TCR beta cDNA, the libraries had unique molecular identifiers in them. TCRdb re-called the PCR reads with MiXCR, one entry per CDR3 protein. The sample has about 540,000 distinct CDR3 sequences; around a third are singletons. Regarding this clonotype: Its specificity is not known.

The sample taken for sequencing was blood. The TCR comes from a girl aged 2-17 years with multiple sclerosis. V usage is TRBV6-6 and J usage is TRBJ2-5, with 9 bases fitting TRBD2. The DNA of the CDR3 is TGTGCCAGCAGTTCGATCTTAGCGGGGGATCAAGAGACCCAGTACTTC. Its protein is CASSSILAGDQETQYF.